This TCR beta chain appears in the sequencing data of a study of T-cell memory formation after mild COVID-19. Study-level information: Each donor largely had its own TCR clusters.

TCRdb called the 5' RACE reads again in MiXCR, with one record for every CDR3 protein. The sample lists 450,000 to 650,000 distinct CDR3 sequences; about a fifth were seen once. The V gene's germline CDR1 is SGHDT and CDR2 YYEEEE. The germline V and J ends were trimmed by 0 bases and 4 bases, with 11 bases remaining between them. The CDR3 consists of 15 residues. Of note for this clonotype: Its antigen is undetermined.

The study, taken as a whole, reports: Clones that contracted from day 15 to 85 had balanced CD4/CD8; later expanders were CD4+ biased. In pre-infection memory, a portion of responding clones appeared, which suggested that cross-reactive memory joined.

The chain links TRBV5-6 to TRBJ1-3, with D unclear. Source material: PBMCs or a T cell subset sorted from them (not recorded which). The sequence came from an adult woman who had mild COVID-19 (a few samples of this study predate the infection). Cell type and time point are not known. CDR3 bases: TGTGCCAGCAGCTTGGCCGGCGGCAGAGGAAACACCATATATTTT. Its protein product is CASSLAGGRGNTIYF.